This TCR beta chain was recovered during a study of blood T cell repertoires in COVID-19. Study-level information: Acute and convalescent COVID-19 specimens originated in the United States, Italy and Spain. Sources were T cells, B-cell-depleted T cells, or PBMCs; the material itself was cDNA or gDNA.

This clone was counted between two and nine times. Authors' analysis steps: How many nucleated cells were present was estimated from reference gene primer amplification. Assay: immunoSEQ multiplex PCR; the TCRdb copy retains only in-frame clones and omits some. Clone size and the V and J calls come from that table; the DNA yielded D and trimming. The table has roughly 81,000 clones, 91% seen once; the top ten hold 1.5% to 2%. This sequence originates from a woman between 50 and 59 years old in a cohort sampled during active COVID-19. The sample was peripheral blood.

As DNA, the CDR3 is TGTGCCAGCAGCCCTCTCCCGGACAGGGTTTGGGACGAGCAGTACTTC. It specifies CASSPLPDRVWDEQYF. The gene calls are TRBV6-2 or TRBV6-3 and TRBJ2-7; TRBD1 aligns across 8 bases. After removal of 6 bases from V and 5 bases from J, the junction contained 15 bases not matched to a gene. Germline V CDR1 and CDR2: MNHEY, SVGEGT. CDR3 length equals 16 residues.